This entry lists 31 T cell receptor beta chains sequenced from one sample in a study of cytomegalovirus exposure and HLA in healthy donors. With 60 Vbeta and 13 Jbeta primers, the PCR was carried out. This table comes from immunoSEQ multiplex PCR, and its TCRdb copy is limited to in-frame clones, with some not included. The sample lists roughly 110,000 clones, roughly 76% occurring once. The sequencing sample was made of PBMCs. The receptors were sampled from a woman aged 40 to 49 in good health and CMV-seropositive.

The chain has TRBV25-1 and TRBJ1-2, with TRBD1 matching over 8 bases. The V segment lost 0 bases and the J segment 4 bases; nucleotides outside the gene matches: 4. Germline CDR1 is MGHDK and CDR2 is SYGVNS. The CDR3 is 15 amino acids. CDR3 coding DNA: TGTGCCAGCAGTGAATATTACGGGACAGGCTATGGCTACACCTTC. Translated, it gives CASSEYYGTGYGYTF.

The rearrangement uses TRBV6-5 and TRBJ2-1; possible D gene TRBD2, 5 bases. Between the trimmed V and J ends, which lost 0 bases and 5 bases, there was a span of 8 bases. The CDR3 runs to 14 residues. Germline CDR1 MNHEY, CDR2 SVGAGI. Here the CDR3 reads CASSYSPGNNEQFF. The CDR3 DNA follows: TGTGCCAGCAGTTACTCTCCGGGGAACAATGAGCAGTTCTTC.

This rearrangement joins TRBV4-2 to TRBJ2-1, with 7 bases that match TRBD2. The CDR3 spans 14 residues. J lost 7 bases, V lost 0 bases, and 3 bases had no gene match. The germline V gene encodes CDR1 LGHNA and CDR2 YNFKEQ. The CDR3 nucleotides are TGTGCCAGCAGCCAAGATTTGGGGGGGAATGAGCAGTTCTTC. It specifies CASSQDLGGNEQFF.

J is TRBJ2-3 and V is TRBV5-4; 9 nucleotides align to TRBD2. The V and J ends lost 4 bases and 5 bases, in that order; junction bases with no gene match: 17. The CDR3 has 18 residues. CDR1 SGHNT and CDR2 YYREEE come from the germline V gene (reference sequence). This chain's CDR3 is CASSPEASGERGGDTQYF. CDR3 coding DNA: TGTGCCAGCAGCCCGGAAGCTAGCGGGGAAAGGGGCGGAGATACGCAGTATTTT.

The chain is built from TRBV9 and TRBJ1-2; the match to TRBD1 covers 7 bases. The V gene's germline CDR1 is SGDLS and CDR2 YYNGEE. The trim removed 3 bases at V and 13 bases at J, leaving 9 bases unmatched. This CDR3 region has 12 residues. CDR3 residues: CASSDRDSWCTF. The CDR3 nucleotides read TGTGCCAGCAGCGACCGGGACAGTTGGTGCACCTTC.

The chain has TRBV27 and TRBJ2-7; TRBD1 agrees at 7 bases. V gave up 3 bases and J gave up 4 bases; unmatched junction bases: 3. The CDR3 loop spans 13 amino acids. The V gene's germline CDR1 is MNHEY and CDR2 SMNVEV (reference sequence). CDR3 region: CASSFEGAYEQYF. Written as DNA, the CDR3 is TGTGCCAGCAGTTTCGAGGGGGCTTACGAGCAGTACTTC.

Concerning this clone itself: At the DNA level, this CDR3 is encoded by other sequences in the same sample as well. The chain has TRBV7-2 and TRBJ2-3; 8 bases are a match to TRBD2. The length of the CDR3 is 15 residues. CDR1 is SGHTA, CDR2 FQGNSA, per germline. Trimming took 1 base from V and 5 from J; bases not matched to a gene: 5. The CDR3 sequence: CASSLVAGGGDTQYF. The DNA of the CDR3 is TGTGCCAGCAGCTTAGTTGCGGGGGGTGGAGATACGCAGTATTTT. Together with reference TRBV7-2 and TRBJ2-3, the CDR3 gives the full variable domain: GAGVSQSPSNKVTEKGKDVELRCDPISGHTALYWYRQSLGQGLEFLIYFQGNSAPDKSGLPSDRFSAERTGGSVSTLTIQRTQQEDSAVYLCASSLVAGGGDTQYFGPGTRLTVL.

The gene calls are TRBV6-5 and TRBJ2-1; 10 bases agree with TRBD2. Germline CDR1 and CDR2: MNHEY and SVGAGI. The CDR3 consists of 16 residues. V lost 4 bases and J lost 5; bases outside the gene matches: 8. This chain's CDR3 is CASSSTLAGVDNEQFF. Written as DNA, the CDR3 is TGTGCCAGCAGTTCCACCCTAGCGGGGGTCGACAATGAGCAGTTCTTC.

The chain joins TRBV9 to TRBJ2-1; 10 positions match TRBD2. The CDR3 is made up of 14 amino acids. Germline-derived CDR1 and CDR2 are SGDLS and YYNGEE. V shed 0 bases, J shed 10 bases, and the junction held 4 bases outside the gene matches. In DNA, the CDR3 is TGTGCCAGCAGCGTAGCAGGGACTAGCGACGAGCAGTTCTTC. It yields the protein CASSVAGTSDEQFF.

This clone appeared a few times. The J gene is TRBJ1-1, the V gene TRBV4-1; 10 bases line up with TRBD1. The CDR3 length is 17 residues. CDR1 and CDR2 from the germline V gene are MGHRA and YSYEKL. V lost 1 base to trimming and J lost 4 bases; unmatched junction nucleotides: 9. In nucleotides, the CDR3 is TGCGCCAGCAGCCAAGCGAACTTGGGGACAGGGGCCACTGAAGCTTTCTTT. Translated: CASSQANLGTGATEAFF.

V and J are TRBV9 and TRBJ1-6; the D gene is possibly TRBD1 (6 bases). The CDR3 length is 15 residues. Germline V lookup: CDR1 SGDLS, CDR2 YYNGEE. Trimming removed 4 bases from V and 5 bases from J, with 13 bases in between. Written as DNA, the CDR3 is TGTGCCAGCAGCCTACGAGGGGGAGATAATTCACCCCTCCACTTT. Protein sequence: CASSLRGGDNSPLHF. Variable domain in full (rest from reference TRBV9 and TRBJ1-6): DSGVTQTPKHLITATGQRVTLRCSPRSGDLSVYWYQQSLDQGLQFLIQYYNGEERAKGNILERFSAQQFPDLHSELNLSSLELGDSALYFCASSLRGGDNSPLHFGNGTRLTVT.

This rearrangement joins TRBV6-1 to TRBJ1-2; TRBD1 might be the D (5 bases). The V end lost 0 bases, the J end lost 4 bases, and 12 bases lay between the germline ends. The germline V gene has CDR1 MNHNS and CDR2 SASEGT. The CDR3 is made up of 15 amino acids. The CDR3 is CASSEAARVIYGYTF. In DNA form, the CDR3 reads TGTGCCAGCAGTGAAGCTGCCAGGGTAATCTATGGCTACACCTTC.

The V and J genes are TRBV18 and TRBJ1-5; no reliable D call. CDR1 and CDR2 (germline): KGHSH, LQKENI. The CDR3 is 14 residues long. The ends were cut back, 5 bases at V and 3 bases at J, with 11 bases in the middle. The CDR3 DNA sequence: TGTGCCAGCTCATCTACAGAACTCAATCAGCCCCAGCATTTT. Encoded protein: CASSSTELNQPQHF. The full variable domain, its missing parts supplied by reference TRBV18 and TRBJ1-5, is NAGVMQNPRHLVRRRGQEARLRCSPMKGHSHVYWYRQLPEEGLKFMVYLQKENIIDESGMPKERFSAEFPKEGPSILRIQQVVRGDSAAYFCASSSTELNQPQHFGDGTRLSIL.

The chain couples TRBV7-2 to TRBJ1-1; a weak D match, TRBD1 (5 bases). Germline loops: CDR1 SGHTA, CDR2 FQGNSA. This CDR3 has 13 residues. Trimming took off 5 bases at V and 10 bases at J, with 17 bases between the two ends. CDR3 loop: CASSPRIQGAAFF. The CDR3 nucleotides read TGTGCCAGCAGCCCGAGAATCCAGGGTGCAGCTTTCTTT.

The chain couples TRBV5-1 to TRBJ1-2, with D possibly matching TRBD1 (6 bases). CDR3 length: 18 residues. Per germline, CDR1 SGHRS and CDR2 YFSETQ. The V end was cut by 6 bases, the J end by 5 bases, with 29 bases between. CDR3 in amino acids: CASTQRTGTTGLGYGYTF. CDR3 DNA sequence: TGCGCCAGCACTCAACGAACCGGGACAACAGGCTTGGGGTATGGCTACACCTTC.

This clone has only a few counts. V usage is TRBV7-9 and J usage is TRBJ1-1; 9 nucleotides line up with TRBD1. The germline V gene has CDR1 SEHNR and CDR2 FQNEAQ (reference sequence). The CDR3 has 13 amino acids. V shed 5 bases, J shed 4 bases, and the junction held 2 bases outside the gene matches. DNA of the CDR3: TGTGCCAGCAGCCGGACAGGGGCCACTGAAGCTTTCTTT. Its protein is CASSRTGATEAFF.

This clone showed up just a few times. CDR3 coding DNA: TGTGCCAGCAGCCCACTCGGACAGGCCTCCTACGAGCAGTACTTC. As protein: CASSPLGQASYEQYF. The chain carries TRBV11-3 and TRBJ2-7; the match to TRBD1 covers 7 bases. In germline, CDR1 is SGHNT, CDR2 YENEEA. The CDR3 length is 15 residues. Germline trimming cut 5 bases from V and 0 bases from J; bases unmatched to any gene: 7.

The chain joins TRBV5-1 to TRBJ2-7; weak D call: TRBD2 (5 bases). The CDR3 is 14 amino acids. The germline gives CDR1 SGHRS, CDR2 YFSETQ. Between the trimmed V and J ends, which lost 0 bases and 4 bases, there was a span of 11 bases. The chain's CDR3 is CASSLALRGYEQYF. The CDR3 DNA reads TGCGCCAGCAGCTTGGCACTCCGAGGGTACGAGCAGTACTTC.

V and J are TRBV6-5 and TRBJ1-1; TRBD1 matches 10 bases. Trimming removed 4 bases from V and 10 bases from J; junction bases left unmatched: 9. Germline V lookup: CDR1 MNHEY, CDR2 SVGAGI. The CDR3 spans 14 residues. CDR3 sequence: CASSSPGQGGSAFF. The CDR3 DNA reads as TGTGCCAGCAGTTCGCCCGGACAGGGGGGCTCAGCTTTCTTT.

This clone was found a few times. The rearrangement uses TRBV29-1 and TRBJ2-6; 8 nucleotides agree with TRBD1. Germline V lookup: CDR1 SQVTM, CDR2 ANQGSEA. V shed 4 bases and J 3 bases; nucleotides not matched to a gene: 8. The CDR3 has 16 amino acids. The CDR3 loop is CSVAGTGVYGANVLTF. The CDR3 DNA reads TGCAGCGTTGCGGGGACAGGAGTTTATGGGGCCAACGTCCTGACTTTC.

The chain has TRBV7-8 and TRBJ2-3; D is uncertain. Germline V gives CDR1 SGHVS, CDR2 FQNEAQ. The CDR3 extends over 15 amino acids. Trimming took off 3 bases at V and 2 bases at J, with 12 bases between the two ends. The chain's CDR3 is CASSFLHPSTDTQYF. DNA for the CDR3: TGTGCCAGCAGCTTTTTACACCCATCCACAGATACGCAGTATTTT.

The V and J genes are TRBV6-1 and TRBJ1-4; D unclear. CDR1 is MNHNS and CDR2 is SASEGT in the germline V gene. V was cut by 7 bases and J by 5 bases, with 17 bases left in between. This CDR3 has 15 amino acids. CDR3 protein: CASTDRPGTNEKLFF. CDR3 bases: TGTGCCAGCACGGACCGGCCGGGAACGAATGAAAAACTGTTTTTT.

This clone came up a few times. One junction end disagrees with the germline gene, perhaps due to a read error. This sequence joins TRBV19 and TRBJ1-5; 8 positions match TRBD1. This CDR3 spans 15 amino acids. Germline CDR1 LNHDA, CDR2 SQIVND (reference sequence). The CDR3 coding sequence is TGTGCCAGTAGTATCACAGGGGGAGCTAATCAACCCCAGCATTTT. Translated: CASSITGGANQPQHF.

The chain is built from TRBV19 and TRBJ1-1; TRBD1 aligns across 9 bases. Germline loops: CDR1 LNHDA, CDR2 SQIVND (reference sequence). The CDR3 is made up of 16 amino acids. V lost 5 bases and J lost 6; bases outside the gene matches: 13. Here the CDR3 reads CASSLGTGKKGAEAFF. The CDR3, as DNA: TGTGCCAGTAGTCTCGGGACAGGGAAGAAGGGGGCTGAAGCTTTCTTT.

This clone has just a few counts. V and J are TRBV6-5 and TRBJ1-1; D is undetermined. The CDR3 has 15 amino acids. V was trimmed by 5 bases and J by 2 bases, leaving 15 bases between them. In germline, CDR1 is MNHEY, CDR2 SVGAGI. The chain's CDR3 is CASSPGQKKNTEAFF. The CDR3 DNA is TGTGCCAGCAGTCCTGGGCAGAAAAAAAACACTGAAGCTTTCTTT.

V is TRBV2 and J is TRBJ2-7, with D maybe TRBD1 (6 bases). The CDR3 covers 14 residues. V was clipped by 7 bases and J by 3 bases, with 16 bases between them. Per germline, CDR1 SNHLY and CDR2 FYNNEI. CDR3 DNA: TGTGCCAGCACTACACAGGGATGGGGCTACGAGCAGTACTTC. Its protein is CASTTQGWGYEQYF.

The chain combines TRBV6-1 with TRBJ1-6; D unresolved. The CDR3 has 15 amino acids. Germline lookup yields CDR1 MNHNS and CDR2 SASEGT. The germline V and J ends were trimmed by 6 bases and 0 bases, with 9 bases remaining between them. The CDR3 reads CASRQPLSYNSPLHF. Written as DNA, the CDR3 is TGTGCCAGCAGACAGCCCCTCTCCTATAATTCACCCCTCCACTTT.

This clone appeared once. The chain has TRBV28 and TRBJ1-1, with D perhaps matching TRBD1 (5 bases). V was pared by 6 bases and J by 0 bases, with 17 bases between. The CDR3 spans 16 residues. Germline-derived CDR1 and CDR2 are MDHEN and SYDVKM. As DNA, the CDR3 is TGTGCCAGCAGCCCAGCTAGCGGGGGGATGAACACTGAAGCTTTCTTT. As protein: CASSPASGGMNTEAFF.

In nucleotides, the CDR3 is TGTGCCAGCAGCCGCATCGTTACAGTAAACTATGGCTACACCTTC. Its translation: CASSRIVTVNYGYTF. The V and J genes are TRBV7-9 and TRBJ1-2; no definite D call. V lost 5 bases, J lost 2 bases, and 15 bases lay in between. Germline CDR1 is SEHNR and CDR2 is FQNEAQ (reference sequence). This CDR3 is built from 15 residues.

This chain's CDR3 is CASSYDYRQPQHF. The CDR3 coding sequence is TGTGCCAGCAGCTACGACTATAGACAACCCCAGCATTTT. The chain joins TRBV7-2 to TRBJ1-5; D not resolved. CDR3 length equals 13 residues. Germline CDR1 is SGHTA and CDR2 is FQGNSA. Trimming removed 4 bases at V and 10 bases at J, with 14 bases between.

This clone was counted once. V usage is TRBV4-1 and J usage is TRBJ1-4; no clear D gene. Germline values: CDR1 MGHRA, CDR2 YSYEKL. The V end was cut by 1 base, the J end by 3 bases, with 9 bases between. The CDR3 runs to 15 residues. The CDR3 sequence: CASSQVPTANEKLFF. The CDR3 DNA follows: TGCGCCAGCAGCCAAGTTCCCACGGCTAATGAAAAACTGTTTTTT.